This entry is about one T cell receptor beta chain. Authors' analysis steps: Estimation of nucleated cell counts was performed using reference gene primer amplification. Sequencing was performed with immunoSEQ multiplex PCR; in TCRdb, only in-frame clones are kept and a portion is missing. Clone size and the V and J calls come from that table; the DNA yielded D and trimming. The sample carries 130,000 or so clones, more than 70% recorded once. The entry originates in a study of blood T cell repertoires in COVID-19. Whole-study context: COVID-19 samples from acute and convalescent phases originated in the United States, Italy and Spain. PBMCs, B-cell-depleted T cells, or T cells were the source of the cDNA or gDNA that made up the material.

The TCR originated in a man older than 75 with active or convalescent COVID-19. Sequences were obtained from peripheral blood.

CDR3 DNA: TGCGCCAGCAGCTTAGGACTGGGTAACACCATATATTTT. The encoded protein is CASSLGLGNTIYF. The J gene is TRBJ1-3, the V gene TRBV5-1; D is undetermined. The germline CDR1 and CDR2 sequences are SGHRS and YFSETQ. The CDR3 loop spans 13 amino acids. Trimming shortened V by 2 bases and J by 7 bases, and 10 bases separated the two germline ends.